A single sample is the source of the 18 T cell receptor beta chains below, sequenced in a study of T cell responses to AZD1222 COVID-19 vaccine. Assay used: immunoSEQ multiplex PCR; TCRdb lists only in-frame clones, some missing. The sample records 85,000 to 100,000 clones, almost 80% being singletons. The specimen was peripheral blood, collected on day 0 of AZD1222 vaccination. These receptors originate from an adult in good health.

The V gene is TRBV27, the J gene TRBJ2-5; the D call may be TRBD1 or TRBD2 (5 bases each). This CDR3 has 13 residues. The germline gives CDR1 MNHEY, CDR2 SMNVEV (reference sequence). The ends were cut back, 4 bases at V and 4 bases at J, with 10 bases in the middle. CDR3 in DNA: TGTGCCAGCAGTTCCCGTGGGGGAGAGACCCAGTACTTC. It codes for CASSSRGGETQYF.

This CDR3 reads CATSRASGYQPQHF. The CDR3 bases are TGTGCCACCAGCAGAGCCTCAGGGTATCAGCCCCAGCATTTT. The chain carries TRBV15 and TRBJ1-5, with D tentatively TRBD1 (5 bases). CDR1 is LNHNV, CDR2 YYDKDF, per germline (reference sequence). The CDR3 has 14 residues. V was pared by 1 base and J by 5 bases, with 9 bases between.

The chain combines TRBV5-6 with TRBJ1-4; D ambiguous. The ends were cut back, 4 bases at V and 4 bases at J, with 11 bases in the middle. The CDR3 contains 14 residues. Germline V gene lookup returns CDR1 SGHDT and CDR2 YYEEEE. The CDR3 spells CASSTRRNNEKLFF. The CDR3 bases are TGTGCCAGCAGCACGAGACGGAATAATGAAAAACTGTTTTTT.

The chain links TRBV2 to TRBJ1-2; D gene unclear. The V gene's germline CDR1 is SNHLY and CDR2 FYNNEI. Deletions cut 5 bases from V and 4 bases from J, with 11 bases between. CDR3 length: 13 amino acids. The CDR3 region is CASSYVEGYGYTF. The CDR3 nucleotides read TGTGCCAGCAGTTATGTTGAGGGCTATGGCTACACCTTC.

This clone was seen at least ten times. The rearrangement joins TRBV2 to TRBJ1-5; the match to TRBD1 covers 9 bases. Looked up from germline, CDR1 is SNHLY and CDR2 is FYNNEI. J was trimmed by 5 bases and V by 7 bases; bases with no gene match: 9. This CDR3 has 15 residues. CDR3 region: CASTRTGAGDQPQHF. Here the CDR3 DNA reads TGTGCCAGCACCAGGACAGGGGCCGGGGATCAGCCCCAGCATTTT.

The genes are TRBV29-1 and TRBJ2-3; 9 nucleotides match TRBD2. J was trimmed by 0 bases and V by 4 bases; bases with no gene match: 2. Per the germline V gene, CDR1 is SQVTM and CDR2 is ANQGSEA. The CDR3 runs to 14 residues. In DNA form, the CDR3 reads TGCAGCGTTGTGACTAGCGGTAGCACAGATACGCAGTATTTT. Amino acid sequence: CSVVTSGSTDTQYF.

V and J are TRBV12-2 and TRBJ2-6; TRBD2 reflects the table's D call only, with no check against the DNA. TRBV12-2 is described as a pseudogene. This CDR3 is 24 amino acids long. Written as DNA, the CDR3 is TGTGCAAGTCGCTTACCTCGGGTTCGACTAGCGGGAGGGAAAATAAGCTCTGGGGCCAACGTCCTGACTTTC. This gives the protein CASRLPRVRLAGGKISSGANVLTF.

The chain links TRBV7-6 to TRBJ2-3; TRBD2 matches 9 bases. V was pared by 5 bases and J by 2 bases, with 5 bases of the junction left unmatched. The germline gives CDR1 SGHVS, CDR2 FNYEAQ. This CDR3 contains 15 residues. CDR3 loop: CASSKGLATTDTQYF. CDR3 nucleotide sequence: TGTGCCAGCAGCAAAGGACTAGCGACCACAGATACGCAGTATTTT.

This rearrangement joins TRBV10-3 to TRBJ2-1, with 8 bases identical to TRBD2. The germline V gene has CDR1 ENHRY and CDR2 SYGVKD. This CDR3 is 16 amino acids long. Trimming took 8 bases from V and 3 from J; bases not matched to a gene: 12. CDR3 nucleotides: TGTGCCATCTCTCGGGGGGGAGTCTCCCTCTACAATGAGCAGTTCTTC. It specifies CAISRGGVSLYNEQFF.

This clone came up once. The rearrangement uses TRBV2 and TRBJ1-3; the D is unclear. CDR3 length: 13 residues. Germline values: CDR1 SNHLY, CDR2 FYNNEI. The ends were cut back, 5 bases at V and 4 bases at J, with 9 bases in the middle. The CDR3 spells CASSRKTGNTIYF. The CDR3 DNA reads as TGTGCCAGCAGTAGGAAGACCGGAAACACCATATATTTT.

The rearrangement uses TRBV29-1 and TRBJ1-1; D perhaps matches TRBD1 (6 bases). This CDR3 spans 14 amino acids. Trimming removed 4 bases at V and 3 bases at J, with 15 bases between. Germline values: CDR1 SQVTM, CDR2 ANQGSEA. This CDR3 is CSVGGGRGDTEAFF. The CDR3 DNA reads as TGCAGCGTTGGAGGAGGGAGGGGGGACACTGAAGCTTTCTTT.

V usage is TRBV7-9 and J usage is TRBJ2-3; no definite D call. In germline, CDR1 is SEHNR, CDR2 FQNEAQ (reference sequence). V was clipped by 1 base and J by 3 bases, with 11 bases between them. The CDR3 contains 15 residues. The CDR3 sequence: CASSLGDLGTDTQYF. The CDR3 bases are TGTGCCAGCAGCTTAGGGGATTTGGGTACAGATACGCAGTATTTT.

The chain has TRBV6-5 and TRBJ1-2; D unresolved. This CDR3 is built from 15 residues. The germline CDR1 and CDR2 sequences are MNHEY and SVGAGI. The V gene lost 0 bases and the J gene lost 0 bases, with 8 bases spanning the gap. CDR3 protein: CASSYSAVSNYGYTF. Here the CDR3 DNA reads TGTGCCAGCAGTTACTCTGCCGTTTCTAACTATGGCTACACCTTC.

CDR3 in amino acids: CASSQDPYLSYEQYF. The DNA for the CDR3 is TGCGCCAGCAGCCAAGATCCCTACCTATCCTACGAGCAGTACTTC. This rearrangement joins TRBV4-1 to TRBJ2-7, with D hard to call. Per the germline V gene, CDR1 is MGHRA and CDR2 is YSYEKL. Deletions cut 0 bases from V and 1 base from J, with 10 bases between. CDR3 size: 15 residues.

This chain joins TRBV30 and TRBJ1-2; a weak D match, TRBD1 (5 bases). Trimming pared 4 bases from V and 0 bases from J, leaving 18 bases between. Germline V gene lookup returns CDR1 GTSNPN and CDR2 SVGIG (reference sequence). This CDR3 comprises 16 residues. CDR3 protein: CAWKWGSQATNYGYTF. CDR3 DNA: TGTGCCTGGAAGTGGGGGTCACAGGCCACTAACTATGGCTACACCTTC.

The gene calls are TRBV5-8 and TRBJ2-3; weak D call: TRBD2 (6 bases). Germline V gives CDR1 SGHTS, CDR2 YDEGEE. CDR3 length equals 15 residues. Trimming took off 0 bases at V and 5 bases at J, with 13 bases between the two ends. In DNA form, the CDR3 reads TGTGCCAGCAGCTTGGGGTTAGCGGTGGGAGATACGCAGTATTTT. It yields the protein CASSLGLAVGDTQYF. Based on the CDR3 plus reference TRBV5-8 and TRBJ2-3, the full variable domain is EAGVTQSPTHLIKTRGQQATLRCSPISGHTSVYWYQQALGLGLQFLLWYDEGEERNRGNFPPRFSGRQFPNYSSELNVNALELEDSALYLCASSLGLAVGDTQYFGPGTRLTVL.

The CDR3 reads CASRWSSGQETQYF. The CDR3 DNA reads as TGTGCCAGCAGGTGGAGTAGCGGCCAAGAGACCCAGTACTTC. This rearrangement joins TRBV6-5 to TRBJ2-5; tentative D call: TRBD2 (6 bases). The germline V and J ends were trimmed by 6 bases and 1 base, with 12 bases remaining between them. Germline lookup yields CDR1 MNHEY and CDR2 SVGAGI. The length of the CDR3 is 14 residues.

This clone showed up just once. V usage is TRBV5-6 and J usage is TRBJ2-5, with D perhaps matching TRBD2 (5 bases). Germline CDR1 reads SGHDT; CDR2 reads YYEEEE. The V end lost 5 bases, the J end lost 2 bases, and 10 bases lay between the germline ends. The CDR3 extends over 13 amino acids. In DNA form, the CDR3 reads TGTGCCAGCAGTCCGGCGGGTCAAGAGACCCAGTACTTC. Its protein is CASSPAGQETQYF.